These 24 T cell receptor beta chains share one sample of origin, sequenced in a study of blood T cell repertoires in COVID-19. Profiling relied on immunoSEQ multiplex PCR, and the TCRdb table lists in-frame clones only, not all of them. The sample records 250,000 to 350,000 clones, over 75% being singletons. The sequenced sample consisted of PBMCs or T cells enriched from blood (not recorded which). The receptors were sampled from a woman aged 18-29 years who had recovered from COVID-19.

A remark on this clone: In this CDR3 the conserved last residue, phenylalanine or tryptophan, is missing, so a read error is likely. The DNA is omitted, as the CDR3 cannot be located on it reliably, and the CDR3 follows TCRdb's listing. The chain is built from TRBV19 and TRBJ1-4; whether TRBD1, the table's D call, matches the DNA was not checked. The CDR3 totals 8 residues, both ends included. CDR1 is LNHDA and CDR2 is SQIVND in the germline V gene (reference sequence). CDR3 sequence reads: CASSIHTL.

V gene TRBV5-4 combines with J gene TRBJ1-1; D gene unclear. The CDR3 extends over 14 amino acids. Between the trimmed V and J ends, which lost 3 bases and 3 bases, there was a span of 12 bases. The V gene's germline CDR1 is SGHNT and CDR2 YYREEE (reference sequence). The chain's CDR3 is CASSSGGRDTEAFF. The CDR3 nucleotides are TGTGCCAGCAGCTCCGGAGGCCGGGACACTGAAGCTTTCTTT.

The J gene is TRBJ1-5, the V gene TRBV10-3; D may be TRBD1 (6 bases). Trimming pared 4 bases from V and 5 bases from J, leaving 15 bases between. Germline V gene lookup returns CDR1 ENHRY and CDR2 SYGVKD. The CDR3 covers 15 residues. CDR3 nucleotide sequence: TGTGCCATCAGTGGGGCAGGGGTGAGGGATCAGCCCCAGCATTTT. This translates into CAISGAGVRDQPQHF.

A word on this clone: Germline is not matched at one junction end, which may reflect a read error. The gene calls are TRBV7-7 and TRBJ2-2, with 11 bases lining up with TRBD2. Germline V CDR1 and CDR2: SSHAT, FNYEAQ (reference sequence). The CDR3 runs 17 residues. The CDR3 sequence: CASSLHSGGANTGELFF. As DNA, the CDR3 is TGTGCTAGCAGCTTACATAGCGGGGGGGCGAACACCGGGGAGCTGTTTTTT. Full variable domain (missing parts from reference TRBV7-7 and TRBJ2-2): GAGVSQSPRYKVTKRGQDVTLRCDPISSHATLYWYQQALGQGPEFLTYFNYEAQPDKSGLPSDRFSAERPEGSISTLTIQRTEQRDSAMYRCASSLHSGGANTGELFFGEGSRLTVL.

The chain employs TRBV10-3 and TRBJ1-1; D is possibly TRBD1 (5 bases). The CDR3 consists of 12 residues. From germline, CDR1 is ENHRY and CDR2 SYGVKD. The V and J ends lost 6 bases and 5 bases respectively, with 10 bases between them. In nucleotides, the CDR3 is TGTGCCATCAGGAAGGAGGGGACTGAAGCTTTCTTT. Protein sequence: CAIRKEGTEAFF.

The gene calls are TRBV7-8 and TRBJ1-3, with D tentatively TRBD1 (5 bases). There are 16 residues in the CDR3. The V end lost 5 bases, the J end lost 10 bases, and 24 bases lay between the germline ends. Germline V gives CDR1 SGHVS, CDR2 FQNEAQ. The CDR3 protein is CASSLADPGRGGTIYF. CDR3 coding DNA: TGTGCCAGCAGCCTCGCCGACCCTGGTCGGGGGGGGACCATATATTTT.

The rearrangement joins TRBV28 to TRBJ1-5; no reliable D call. This CDR3 is built from 11 residues. V was clipped by 6 bases and J by 3 bases, with 3 bases between them. In germline, CDR1 is MDHEN, CDR2 SYDVKM. The CDR3 DNA follows: TGTGCCAGCAGCTACAATCAGCCCCAGCATTTT. It yields the protein CASSYNQPQHF.

The chain employs TRBV20-1 and TRBJ1-1, with a tentative D call TRBD1 (6 bases). CDR1 and CDR2 from the germline V gene are DFQATT and SNEGSKA (reference sequence). The length of the CDR3 is 13 residues. Trimming took off 4 bases at V and 1 base at J, with 10 bases between the two ends. The CDR3, as DNA: TGCAGTGCTATTGAGACAGGGAACACTGAAGCTTTCTTT. It translates to CSAIETGNTEAFF.

The chain links TRBV7-8 to TRBJ1-4; D may be TRBD1 (5 bases). Germline CDR1 reads SGHVS; CDR2 reads FQNEAQ. Trimming shortened V by 6 bases and J by 7 bases, and 15 bases separated the two germline ends. The CDR3 has 14 residues. DNA of the CDR3: TGTGCCAGCAGTCCTTCAGGGCGGCGTGAAAAACTGTTTTTT. It is translated as CASSPSGRREKLFF.

The chain combines TRBV28 with TRBJ1-5, with D possibly being TRBD1 (5 bases). This CDR3 has 15 amino acids. V lost 6 bases, J lost 3 bases, and 15 bases lay in between. Per the germline V gene, CDR1 is MDHEN and CDR2 is SYDVKM. The CDR3 bases are TGTGCCAGCAGGGACACAATGCGGGACAATCAGCCCCAGCATTTT. Translation: CASRDTMRDNQPQHF.

Comment on this clone: Sequence at one end of the junction differs from germline and may be a read error. This sequence joins TRBV28 and TRBJ2-3; 8 bases are a match to TRBD1. CDR3 size: 14 residues. Germline V gene data show CDR1 as MDHEN and CDR2 as SYDVKM. The CDR3 DNA follows: TGTGCCAGCAGTGGACAGGGCAGCACAAATACGCAGTATTTT. Protein: CASSGQGSTNTQYF.

V is TRBV27 and J is TRBJ2-1; a weak D match, TRBD2 (5 bases). The CDR3 consists of 13 residues. The V end was cut by 5 bases, the J end by 7 bases, with 12 bases between. Germline V gene sequence: CDR1 MNHEY, CDR2 SMNVEV (reference sequence). The CDR3 spells CASSIGVWNEQFF. As DNA, the CDR3 is TGTGCCAGCAGTATCGGGGTGTGGAATGAGCAGTTCTTC.

The DNA of the CDR3 is TGTGCCAGTAGTATGACAGGGAGCAATCAGCCCCAGCATTTT. This gives the protein CASSMTGSNQPQHF. The chain uses TRBV19 and TRBJ1-5; 7 bases match TRBD1. The V and J ends lost 3 bases and 1 base, in that order; junction bases with no gene match: 0. This CDR3 contains 14 residues. Germline V gene sequence: CDR1 LNHDA, CDR2 SQIVND (reference sequence).

There are a few counts of this clone. The V call is TRBV3-1 (or the pseudogene TRBV3-2), the J call TRBJ2-2; D possibly corresponds to TRBD1 (5 bases). The CDR3 has 16 amino acids. The V and J ends lost 2 bases and 3 bases respectively, with 13 bases between them. The germline V gene has CDR1 LGHDT and CDR2 YNNKEL (reference sequence). The CDR3 spells CASSQQTGRDTGELFF. The CDR3 region has the DNA TGTGCCAGCAGCCAACAGACTGGCAGGGACACCGGGGAGCTGTTTTTT.

The chain is built from TRBV9 and TRBJ1-2; a possible D gene is TRBD1 (6 bases). V dropped 3 bases and J dropped 7 bases, with 16 bases sitting between them. There are 14 residues in the CDR3. CDR1 SGDLS and CDR2 YYNGEE come from the germline V gene. CDR3 coding DNA: TGTGCCAGCAGCGGGAGGAGCGGGGGCTTTGGCTACACCTTC. It encodes CASSGRSGGFGYTF.

V and J are TRBV7-9 and TRBJ2-3; 8 bases agree with TRBD1. From germline, CDR1 is SEHNR and CDR2 FQNEAQ (reference sequence). After removal of 3 bases from V and 4 bases from J, the junction contained 3 bases not matched to a gene. The CDR3 runs 14 residues. The CDR3 coding sequence is TGTGCCAGCAGCTTCTCGACAGGGGCAGATACGCAGTATTTT. It encodes CASSFSTGADTQYF.

The chain employs TRBV29-1 and TRBJ1-1; the D gene is possibly TRBD1 (5 bases). V lost 2 bases and J lost 3, with 19 bases in between. CDR3 length: 16 amino acids. The germline gives CDR1 SQVTM, CDR2 ANQGSEA. The CDR3 DNA is TGCAGCGTTGAACCCAGGGTGATAGCTTTTGACACTGAAGCTTTCTTT. This sequence encodes CSVEPRVIAFDTEAFF.

CDR3 in DNA: TGTGCCAGCAGTCGACAGTTTGCCGGGGAGCTGTTTTTT. Protein: CASSRQFAGELFF. The chain combines TRBV6-4 with TRBJ2-2; D perhaps matches TRBD1 (5 bases). Trimming took off 5 bases at V and 6 bases at J, with 10 bases between the two ends. Germline CDR1 is MRHNA and CDR2 is SNTAGT. The CDR3 extends over 13 amino acids.

The V call is TRBV6-2 or TRBV6-3, the J call TRBJ1-1; tentative D call: TRBD1 (6 bases). The germline CDR1 and CDR2 sequences are MNHEY and SVGEGT. CDR3 length: 16 residues. With 1 base removed from V and 2 bases from J, the gap between germline ends came to 14 bases. The CDR3 here is CASSYLKGHLNTEAFF. The CDR3 nucleotides are TGTGCCAGCAGTTACTTGAAGGGACACCTTAACACTGAAGCTTTCTTT.

The gene calls are TRBV27 and TRBJ2-1; D is uncertain. The V end was cut by 3 bases, the J end by 0 bases, with 6 bases between. The CDR3 runs to 14 residues. Germline CDR1 reads MNHEY; CDR2 reads SMNVEV (reference sequence). The CDR3 DNA reads TGTGCCAGCAGTTTCGATAGCTCCTACAATGAGCAGTTCTTC. This sequence encodes CASSFDSSYNEQFF.

The chain combines TRBV6-5 with TRBJ2-7; D possibly corresponds to TRBD2 (7 bases). CDR3 length: 14 amino acids. Trimming cost V 4 bases and J 4 bases, with 14 bases left between them. Germline loops: CDR1 MNHEY, CDR2 SVGAGI. CDR3 residues: CASSSGGGWYEQYF. In nucleotides, the CDR3 is TGTGCCAGCAGTTCCGGCGGGGGCTGGTACGAGCAGTACTTC.

This clone was seen only once. The J gene is TRBJ2-1, the V gene TRBV6-5, with 12 positions matching TRBD2. The germline gives CDR1 MNHEY, CDR2 SVGAGI. The CDR3 runs 15 residues. V shed 4 bases and J 3 bases; nucleotides not matched to a gene: 1. The CDR3 sequence is CASSWTSGDYNEQFF. The CDR3 bases are TGTGCCAGCAGTTGGACTAGCGGGGACTACAATGAGCAGTTCTTC.

The genes are TRBV11-2 and TRBJ2-7; 10 bases agree with TRBD2. The CDR3 sequence is 15 residues long. Unmatched junction bases numbered 7, after V lost 5 bases and J lost 3 bases. In germline, CDR1 is SGHAT, CDR2 FQNNGV. This CDR3 is CASSQTSGLGYEQYF. The CDR3 DNA reads as TGTGCCAGCAGCCAGACTAGCGGGCTAGGCTACGAGCAGTACTTC.

The chain employs TRBV6-4 and TRBJ2-3, with D possibly matching TRBD2 (5 bases). The CDR3 is 14 residues long. Trimming took off 0 bases at V and 2 bases at J, with 6 bases between the two ends. Germline loops: CDR1 MRHNA, CDR2 SNTAGT. Here the CDR3 reads CASSDSEVTDTQYF. DNA of the CDR3: TGTGCCAGCAGTGACTCGGAGGTCACAGATACGCAGTATTTT.